This T cell receptor beta chain stems from a study of tumor-infiltrating lymphocytes in primary liver carcinoma. Study in general: The patients comprised men and women between the ages of 30 and 69 years.

Using a constant-region primer together with ProtoScript II reverse transcriptase, TCR beta cDNA was made from about 500 ng of total RNA. Libraries of TCR beta came from three nested multiplex PCR rounds with slightly modified ARM-PCR. TCRdb passed the multiplex PCR reads through MiXCR, listing each CDR3 protein once. Of some 30,000 distinct CDR3 sequences in the sample, 75% to 85% were seen once. Extraction of RNA together with DNA used about 17-30 mg of unsorted bulk tissue. Five distinct regions per tumor were sampled. The sequenced sample consisted of liver tumor tissue from sampling region 5. Subset in this sample: tumor region T5, tumor centre. The receptor was isolated from a man aged 40-49 years with primary liver carcinoma and hepatitis B virus infection.

The CDR3 protein is CASSSVAGGYGNEQFF. CDR3 sequence (DNA): TGTGCCAGCAGCTCCGTAGCGGGAGGTTATGGCAATGAGCAGTTCTTC. The chain has TRBV11-2 and TRBJ2-1, with 10 bases identical to TRBD2. The CDR3 covers 16 residues. Germline CDR1 reads SGHAT; CDR2 reads FQNNGV. V shed 4 bases and J 6 bases; nucleotides not matched to a gene: 9.